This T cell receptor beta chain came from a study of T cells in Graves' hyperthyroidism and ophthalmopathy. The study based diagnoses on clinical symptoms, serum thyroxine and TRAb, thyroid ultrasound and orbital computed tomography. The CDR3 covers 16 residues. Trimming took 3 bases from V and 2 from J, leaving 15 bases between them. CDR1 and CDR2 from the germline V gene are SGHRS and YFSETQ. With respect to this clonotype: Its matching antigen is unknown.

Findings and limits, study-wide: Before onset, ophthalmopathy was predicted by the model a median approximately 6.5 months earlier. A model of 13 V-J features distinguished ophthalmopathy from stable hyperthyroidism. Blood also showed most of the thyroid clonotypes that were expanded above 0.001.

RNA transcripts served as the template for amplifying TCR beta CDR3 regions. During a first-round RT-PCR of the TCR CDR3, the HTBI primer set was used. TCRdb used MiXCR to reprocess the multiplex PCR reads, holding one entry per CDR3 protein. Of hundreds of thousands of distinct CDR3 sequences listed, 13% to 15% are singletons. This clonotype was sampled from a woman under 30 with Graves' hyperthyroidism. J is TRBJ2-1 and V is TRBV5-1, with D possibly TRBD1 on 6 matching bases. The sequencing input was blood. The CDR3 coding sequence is TGCGCCAGCAGCTCTGGACAGTTAGTCACCTACAATGAGCAGTTCTTC. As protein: CASSSGQLVTYNEQFF.